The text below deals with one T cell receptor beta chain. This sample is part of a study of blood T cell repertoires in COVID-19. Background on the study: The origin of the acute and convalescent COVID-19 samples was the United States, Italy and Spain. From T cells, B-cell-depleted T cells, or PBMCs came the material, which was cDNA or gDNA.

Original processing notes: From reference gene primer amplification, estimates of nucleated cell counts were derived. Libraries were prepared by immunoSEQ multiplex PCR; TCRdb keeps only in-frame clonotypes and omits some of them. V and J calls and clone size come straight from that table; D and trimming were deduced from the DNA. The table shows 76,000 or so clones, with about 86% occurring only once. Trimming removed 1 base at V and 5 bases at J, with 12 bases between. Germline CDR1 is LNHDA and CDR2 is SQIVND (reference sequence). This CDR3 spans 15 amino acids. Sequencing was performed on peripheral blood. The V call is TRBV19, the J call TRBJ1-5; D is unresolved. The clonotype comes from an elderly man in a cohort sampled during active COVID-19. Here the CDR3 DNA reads TGTGCCAGTAGTATAGTAAATAGTCCCCATCAGCCCCAGCATTTT. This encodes CASSIVNSPHQPQHF.